This TCR beta chain was sequenced during a study of blood T cell repertoires in COVID-19. In the original processing: Estimation of nucleated cell counts relied on the amplification of reference gene primers. Using immunoSEQ multiplex PCR, the repertoire was profiled, and TCRdb retains in-frame clones only, with some absent. D and trimming come from the DNA, and the V and J calls and clone size come from that table. Here the sample spans 150,000 or so clones, around 87% being singletons. CDR1 and CDR2 (germline): SGHTA, FQGTGA. The CDR3 is 15 residues long. The V and J ends lost 5 bases and 4 bases, in that order; junction bases with no gene match: 7.

This chain connects TRBV7-3 to TRBJ2-2; 7 bases map to TRBD1. This sequence originates from a woman in her 40s who had been exposed to COVID-19. Sequencing input: PBMCs or T cells enriched from blood (not recorded which). CDR3 in amino acids: CASSHRGRGTGELFF. CDR3 nucleotide sequence: TGTGCCAGCAGCCACAGGGGACGGGGCACCGGGGAGCTGTTTTTT.